This TCR beta chain stems from a study of HIV-infected children after antiretroviral therapy interruption. Study details: Samples from the continuous-treatment group were taken at weeks 0, 48 and 150.

Treatment given: PENTA 11 planned treatment interruption arm or continuous ART arm. A 3' RACE protocol on RNA, with unique molecular identifiers, produced the TCR library. Via MiXCR, TCRdb re-called the 3' RACE reads, giving one row per CDR3 protein. The sample gives 90,000 or so distinct CDR3 sequences, about 7% of which show up once; around 1.1% is in the top ten. V was cut by 3 bases and J by 6 bases, with 12 bases left in between. Germline-derived CDR1 and CDR2 are DFQATT and SNEGSKA (reference sequence). The CDR3 spans 13 residues. The sequencing used CD45RA+ CD4+ T cells from PBMCs, pooled from several time points, collected from a donor given antiretroviral therapy, either interrupted or continuous. Documented subset: naive CD4+ CD45RA+ CD45RO- T cells. The sequence was collected from a pool of human donors with HIV. The chain links TRBV20-1 to TRBJ1-5; no firm D call. CDR3 protein: CSASGFMGQPQHF. CDR3 nucleotides: TGCAGTGCTAGTGGGTTTATGGGTCAGCCCCAGCATTTT.